The 32 T cell receptor beta chains given below trace back to one sample, sequenced in a study of T cells in Graves' hyperthyroidism and ophthalmopathy. Amplification of TCR beta CDR3 regions was performed using RNA transcripts as template. First-round RT-PCR of the TCR CDR3 relied on the HTBI primer set. Each CDR3 protein is one row after TCRdb ran MiXCR on the multiplex PCR reads. The sample has about 610,000 distinct CDR3 sequences, just over 45% seen once. Sequenced input: peripheral blood or thyroid tissue (not recorded which). The origin of the receptors is a woman aged 18-30 years with Graves' hyperthyroidism.

This clonotype was counted at least ten times. J is TRBJ1-6 and V is TRBV11-2; D ambiguous. Trimming removed 5 bases from V and 10 bases from J, with 6 bases in between. The CDR3 sequence is 11 residues long. Germline V lookup: CDR1 SGHAT, CDR2 FQNNGV. The CDR3 sequence: CASSHLSPLHF. Written as DNA, the CDR3 is TGTGCCAGCAGCCATCTCTCACCCCTCCACTTT.

The sample holds many counts of this clonotype. The chain links TRBV6-5 to TRBJ2-5; 9 nucleotides match TRBD2. The germline V gene has CDR1 MNHEY and CDR2 SVGAGI. The CDR3 contains 15 residues. The V and J ends lost 5 bases and 2 bases, in that order; junction bases with no gene match: 6. CDR3 loop: CASSVGTSLQETQYF. The CDR3 DNA sequence: TGTGCCAGCAGTGTGGGGACTAGCTTACAAGAGACCCAGTACTTC.

This CDR3 reads CNIGQGLGYTF. The CDR3 nucleotides read TGCAACATTGGACAGGGGTTGGGCTACACCTTC. The genes are TRBV29-1 and TRBJ1-2; 9 nucleotides agree with TRBD1. Looked up from germline, CDR1 is SQVTM and CDR2 is ANQGSEA. CDR3 length equals 11 residues.

This rearrangement joins TRBV9 to TRBJ1-2, with no clear D. The CDR3 covers 12 residues. Germline V CDR1 and CDR2: SGDLS, YYNGEE. Trimming took off 2 bases at V and 8 bases at J, with 10 bases between the two ends. CDR3 sequence reads: CASSVTFQGYTF. The DNA of the CDR3 is TGTGCCAGCAGCGTCACCTTTCAGGGCTACACCTTC.

This clonotype was picked up many times. The CDR3 DNA is TGTGCCAGCAGCCAGGTTCTGGGACCCCTCCACTTT. Encoded protein: CASSQVLGPLHF. The V and J genes are TRBV14 and TRBJ1-6; D is uncertain. From germline, CDR1 is SGHDN and CDR2 FVKESK. Trimming removed 3 bases at V and 12 bases at J, with 9 bases between. The CDR3 covers 12 residues.

This clonotype has more than one count but fewer than ten. The chain carries TRBV20-1 and TRBJ2-6; D is unclear. V was trimmed by 6 bases and J by 0 bases, leaving 15 bases between them. This CDR3 spans 16 amino acids. The germline V gene has CDR1 DFQATT and CDR2 SNEGSKA (reference sequence). The CDR3 coding sequence is TGCAGTGCGCAGTTGGGCTCAGGCTCTGGGGCCAACGTCCTGACTTTC. Amino acid sequence: CSAQLGSGSGANVLTF.

V usage is TRBV2 and J usage is TRBJ2-7; possibly TRBD2 for D (6 bases). In germline, CDR1 is SNHLY, CDR2 FYNNEI. This CDR3 is built from 13 residues. Trimming stripped 6 bases from V and 0 bases from J, with 9 bases between. Here the CDR3 reads CASRVDYSYEQYF. CDR3 nucleotide sequence: TGTGCCAGCAGAGTGGACTACTCCTACGAGCAGTACTTC.

The chain recombines TRBV24-1 with TRBJ2-5, with D tentatively TRBD2 (7 bases). Between the trimmed V and J ends, which lost 4 bases and 5 bases, there was a span of 25 bases. This CDR3 region has 18 residues. CDR1 is KGHDR, CDR2 SFDVKD, per germline. The CDR3 region is CATSDVRGATDVRETQYF. The CDR3 nucleotides are TGTGCCACCAGTGACGTACGGGGGGCCACCGACGTTCGTGAGACCCAGTACTTC.

Many counts were recorded for this clonotype. The chain joins TRBV29-1 to TRBJ2-7, with 11 nucleotides matching TRBD2. Germline loops: CDR1 SQVTM, CDR2 ANQGSEA. CDR3 length equals 15 residues. V lost 3 bases to trimming and J lost 2 bases; unmatched junction nucleotides: 6. CDR3 DNA: TGCAGCGTTGAGCTAGCGGGAGGAAGTCCCTACGAGCAGTACTTC. This sequence encodes CSVELAGGSPYEQYF.

V usage is TRBV6-2 or TRBV6-3 and J usage is TRBJ1-4; a possible D gene is TRBD1 (5 bases). Trimming took 2 bases from V and 8 from J, leaving 9 bases between them. CDR3 length: 13 amino acids. CDR1 and CDR2 (germline): MNHEY, SVGEGT. The DNA for the CDR3 is TGTGCCAGCAGTTACGGGGGGAACGAAAAACTGTTTTTT. Its translation is CASSYGGNEKLFF.

Many counts were recorded for this clonotype. J is TRBJ2-5 and V is TRBV15, with TRBD2 as a possible D gene (6 bases). Trimming shortened V by 5 bases and J by 5 bases, and 15 bases separated the two germline ends. The CDR3 is 14 residues long. The germline V gene has CDR1 LNHNV and CDR2 YYDKDF (reference sequence). CDR3: CATSGGMARETQYF. CDR3 bases: TGTGCCACCAGCGGCGGGATGGCCCGGGAGACCCAGTACTTC.

The V and J genes are TRBV5-1 and TRBJ2-5; D is perhaps TRBD1 or TRBD2 (5 bases each). The DNA end favors TRBJ2-1, so the J call may be wrong. Germline V gives CDR1 SGHRS, CDR2 YFSETQ. The CDR3 has 15 amino acids. The CDR3 DNA sequence: TGCGCCAGCAGCTTGGACGGGACGGCTTACAATGAGCAGTTCTTC. Translating it yields CASSLDGTAYNEQFF.

The count of this clonotype is one. The chain carries TRBV29-1 and TRBJ2-5, with TRBD2 identical over 8 bases. The V and J ends lost 6 bases and 5 bases, in that order; junction bases with no gene match: 11. The CDR3 is 14 amino acids. Germline lookup yields CDR1 SQVTM and CDR2 ANQGSEA. The CDR3 DNA is TGCAGCGTGACCGAGCGGGGGTACAATGAGACCCAGTACTTC. Residues: CSVTERGYNETQYF.

Note on this clonotype: A much bigger clone sits one base away, suggesting this may be a read error. V gene TRBV11-2 combines with J gene TRBJ2-5; 8 bases agree with TRBD1. The CDR3 consists of 17 residues. Trimming cost V 4 bases and J 0 bases; bases outside gene matches: 10. Germline lookup yields CDR1 SGHAT and CDR2 FQNNGV. Here the CDR3 DNA reads TGTGCCAGCAGCTCAGAACCCGGACAGGGATACCAAGAGACCCAGTACTTC. Protein product: CASSSEPGQGYQETQYF. The full variable domain, rest sourced from reference TRBV11-2 and TRBJ2-5, is EAGVAQSPRYKIIEKRQSVAFWCNPISGHATLYWYQQILGQGPKLLIQFQNNGVVDDSQLPKDRFSAERLKGVDSTLKIQPAKLEDSAVYLCASSSEPGQGYQETQYFGPGTRLLVL.

This clonotype was seen many times. The CDR3 DNA follows: TGTGCCAGTAGTATGCGGGAGAGGACCAATCAGCCCCAGCATTTT. Its translation: CASSMRERTNQPQHF. This rearrangement joins TRBV19 to TRBJ1-5, with D uncertain. The V gene lost 3 bases and the J gene lost 3 bases, with 12 bases spanning the gap. Germline CDR1 and CDR2: LNHDA and SQIVND (reference sequence). The CDR3 covers 15 residues.

There are many counts of this clonotype. The chain couples TRBV7-9 to TRBJ1-1; D is unclear. This CDR3 region has 12 residues. V was pared by 2 bases and J by 9 bases, with 10 bases between. CDR1 is SEHNR, CDR2 FQNEAQ, per germline (reference sequence). DNA of the CDR3: TGTGCCAGCAGCTTACAGGACGAGCAAGCTTTCTTT. This gives the protein CASSLQDEQAFF.

This clonotype occurred many times. The gene calls are TRBV5-1 and TRBJ2-7, with D perhaps TRBD1 (5 bases). Germline CDR1 and CDR2: SGHRS and YFSETQ. The CDR3 covers 14 residues. Trimming pared 4 bases from V and 3 bases from J, leaving 14 bases between. CDR3 DNA sequence: TGCGCCAGCAGCCCGGCAGGGTACGGCTACGAGCAGTACTTC. It specifies CASSPAGYGYEQYF.

This clonotype was detected many times. The rearrangement joins TRBV20-1 to TRBJ2-7; 11 positions match TRBD1. The ends lost 6 bases at V and 5 bases at J; junction bases unmatched: 6. The CDR3 has 13 amino acids. Germline V gene data show CDR1 as DFQATT and CDR2 as SNEGSKA (reference sequence). CDR3: CSADPGQGDEQYF. CDR3 sequence (DNA): TGCAGTGCGGATCCGGGACAGGGGGACGAGCAGTACTTC.

This clonotype was observed many times. The gene calls are TRBV7-8 and TRBJ1-5; D gene unclear. The germline V gene encodes CDR1 SGHVS and CDR2 FQNEAQ. Deletions cut 2 bases from V and 1 base from J, with 15 bases between. This CDR3 is 17 amino acids long. Here the CDR3 DNA reads TGTGCCAGCAGCTTATATGTCGGGCAACTAAGCAATCAGCCCCAGCATTTT. It translates to CASSLYVGQLSNQPQHF.

This clonotype was seen repeatedly, ten times or more. J is TRBJ1-2 and V is TRBV12-3 or TRBV12-4; D might be TRBD1 (5 bases). This CDR3 region has 14 residues. The V end was cut by 2 bases, the J end by 4 bases, with 11 bases between. CDR3 bases: TGTGCCAGCAGTTTAAAAGGGGCAGTCTATGGCTACACCTTC. Translation gives CASSLKGAVYGYTF.

This clonotype occurred a few times. The chain recombines TRBV27 with TRBJ2-7; 8 bases match TRBD1. The CDR3 contains 15 residues. The germline CDR1 and CDR2 sequences are MNHEY and SMNVEV (reference sequence). With V trimmed by 6 bases and J by 3 bases, 10 bases remained unmatched. Written as DNA, the CDR3 is TGTGCCAGCAGAGGGTTTGGACAGGGTTTCTACGAGCAGTACTTC. This sequence encodes CASRGFGQGFYEQYF.

Of note for this clonotype: It is unclear where the CDR3 begins or ends on the DNA, so no DNA is shown, and the CDR3 is as TCRdb lists it. The chain has TRBV25-1 and TRBJ2-6. CDR1 is MGHDK and CDR2 is SYGVNS in the germline V gene. The CDR3 length is 16 residues, termini included. CDR3 amino acids: CACSARSVSGANVLTF.

This rearrangement joins TRBV6-2 or TRBV6-3 to TRBJ2-7; D is perhaps TRBD2 (6 bases). TRBJ2-1 matches the DNA end more closely, so the J call is doubtful. The CDR3 covers 11 residues. Germline V gene sequence: CDR1 MNHEY, CDR2 SVGEGT. Here the CDR3 DNA reads TGTGCCAGCAGTTACGACGGGAGACAGTTCTTC. Its translation is CASSYDGRQFF.

At least ten counts were recorded for this clonotype. CDR3 region: CASSPSEQLGYGYTF. In DNA, the CDR3 is TGTGCCAGCAGCCCCTCGGAGCAGCTTGGCTATGGCTACACCTTC. The genes are TRBV3-1 and TRBJ1-2; D remains ambiguous. V lost 4 bases and J lost 4, with 16 bases in between. The CDR3 totals 15 residues. CDR1 is LGHDT, CDR2 YNNKEL, per germline (reference sequence).

This clonotype came up once. CDR3 residues: CASSPGADGGEKLFF. CDR3 DNA: TGTGCCAGCAGTCCGGGGGCAGACGGAGGTGAAAAACTGTTTTTT. The chain recombines TRBV7-9 with TRBJ1-4; D is perhaps TRBD1 (6 bases). V was shortened by 6 bases and J by 7 bases, with 18 bases between the two germline ends. The V gene's germline CDR1 is SEHNR and CDR2 FQNEAQ (reference sequence). The CDR3 length is 15 residues.

The chain combines TRBV9 with TRBJ1-2, with 9 bases matching TRBD1. Trimming took 0 bases from V and 3 from J; bases not matched to a gene: 6. The CDR3 consists of 16 residues. Germline V gene data show CDR1 as SGDLS and CDR2 as YYNGEE. The CDR3 reads CASSVERDRVDYGYTF. In DNA form, the CDR3 reads TGTGCCAGCAGCGTAGAACGGGACAGGGTGGACTATGGCTACACCTTC. Full variable domain (missing parts from reference TRBV9 and TRBJ1-2): DSGVTQTPKHLITATGQRVTLRCSPRSGDLSVYWYQQSLDQGLQFLIQYYNGEERAKGNILERFSAQQFPDLHSELNLSSLELGDSALYFCASSVERDRVDYGYTFGSGTRLTVV.

V is TRBV7-9 and J is TRBJ2-5; D is unresolved. This CDR3 region has 12 residues. Trimming took off 10 bases at V and 4 bases at J, with 13 bases between the two ends. Per the germline V gene, CDR1 is SEHNR and CDR2 is FQNEAQ (reference sequence). CDR3 DNA: TGTGCCACCGTGGCAGCCGGAGAGACCCAGTACTTC. As protein: CATVAAGETQYF.

The rearrangement uses TRBV20-1 and TRBJ2-2; 14 bases map to TRBD2. In germline, CDR1 is DFQATT, CDR2 SNEGSKA (reference sequence). V lost 3 bases, J lost 0 bases, and 9 bases stayed unmatched. The CDR3 totals 19 residues. CDR3 in DNA: TGCAGTGCTAGGGACCCGGGACTAGCGGGAGAGTCGAACACCGGGGAGCTGTTTTTT. This codes for CSARDPGLAGESNTGELFF.

Details on this clonotype: One end of the junction fails to match germline, which may point to a read error. This chain links TRBV10-1 with TRBJ2-2; 7 bases match TRBD2. Germline V gene lookup returns CDR1 WNHNN and CDR2 SYGVQD (reference sequence). The CDR3 is 14 residues long. The DNA for the CDR3 is TGTGCCATTTCTAGCGGAGACGACACCGGGGAGCTGTTTTTT. It encodes CAISSGDDTGELFF.

The rearrangement joins TRBV20-1 to TRBJ2-7; D unclear. Trimming cost V 8 bases and J 6 bases, with 11 bases left between them. This CDR3 has 10 residues. CDR1 is DFQATT and CDR2 is SNEGSKA in the germline V gene (reference sequence). CDR3 nucleotide sequence: TGCAGTTTAGTAGGTCGCGAGCAGTACTTC. It is translated as CSLVGREQYF.

About this clonotype itself: Being one base from a much bigger clone, this may be a read error. The chain carries TRBV16 and TRBJ2-7; D tentatively fits TRBD1 or TRBD2 (6 bases each). The V end lost 8 bases, the J end lost 4 bases, and 18 bases lay between the germline ends. The CDR3 covers 14 residues. Germline values: CDR1 KGHSY, CDR2 FQNENV. CDR3 region: CASALAGGRYEQYF. The CDR3 coding sequence is TGTGCCAGCGCCCTTGCCGGGGGCCGGTACGAGCAGTACTTC.

The chain has TRBV7-3 and TRBJ2-3, with 15 bases fitting TRBD2. With 4 bases clipped from V and 3 bases from J, the junction kept 14 bases outside the gene matches. The length of the CDR3 is 20 residues. The germline V gene encodes CDR1 SGHTA and CDR2 FQGTGA. The CDR3 spells CASSSQGRTSGRAWTDTQYF. In DNA form, the CDR3 reads TGTGCCAGCAGCTCCCAGGGCCGGACTAGCGGGAGGGCCTGGACAGATACGCAGTATTTT.